Each of the 6 T cell receptor gamma chains below was sequenced from the same sample in a study of gammadelta T cells in human blood. With CATT, TCRdb re-called clones from the RT-PCR reads. Among about 300 gamma-chain clones listed, approximately 2.1% were seen once. Sequencing used Vgamma9Vdelta2 gamma-delta T cells from infant blood. Receptors originate from a human donor.

Here the J gene is TRGJ1 or TRGJ2 and the V gene is not called. The CDR3 length is 12 residues. The chain's CDR3 is CATWDRHYKKLF. The CDR3 DNA reads as TGTGCCACCTGGGACAGGCATTATAAGAAACTCTTT.

By frequency in the sample, this clone is medium-sized (0.01 to 0.1%). The chain uses TRGV3 and TRGJ1 or TRGJ2. Trimming cost V 1 base and J 6 bases; bases outside gene matches: 15. Per the germline V gene, CDR1 is VTNTFY and CDR2 is YDVSTARD (reference sequence). The CDR3 covers 16 residues. CDR3 residues: CATWDRSPLFRYKKLF. The CDR3 DNA reads as TGTGCCACCTGGGACAGATCCCCTTTATTTCGTTATAAGAAACTCTTT.

This clone was found a few times. Translating this DNA gives a protein that differs at residue 3 from the TCRdb one, which belongs to a much larger clone; a read error is likely, and the protein shown is this translation. The V gene is TRGV10, the J gene TRGJP1. TRGV10 is filed as an ORF, its function uncertain. There are 13 residues in the CDR3. CDR3 in DNA: TGTGCTGTGTGGGATTATACTGGTTGGTTCAAGATATTT. It encodes CAVWDYTGWFKIF.

On this clone itself: This may be a read error, as it is one base from a much larger clone. Other DNA sequences in this sample translate to the same CDR3. The chain carries TRGV2 and TRGJP2. This CDR3 comprises 14 residues. CDR1 is EGSNGY and CDR2 is YDSYNSKV in the germline V gene. J gave up 10 bases and V 1 base, and 9 bases lay outside the gene matches. DNA of the CDR3: TGTGCCACCTGGGACGGACTAGAGAGTTGGATCAAGACGTTT. Protein product: CATWDGLESWIKTF.

Sample share makes this clone large. Additional DNA sequences in this sample encode the identical CDR3. The gene calls are TRGV9 and TRGJP. Germline values: CDR1 GITISATS, CDR2 ISYDGTV (reference sequence). The CDR3 runs 16 residues. V lost 0 bases to trimming and J lost 6 bases; unmatched junction nucleotides: 2. CDR3 sequence reads: CALWEVTELGKKIKVF. In nucleotides, the CDR3 is TGTGCCTTGTGGGAGGTGACAGAGTTGGGCAAAAAAATCAAGGTATTT.

This clone was detected a few times. TCRdb records a much larger clone's protein for this DNA, with a difference at residue 4 that likely arises from a read error; the protein given is the translation of the DNA. This rearrangement joins TRGV10 to TRGJP2. TRGV10 is an ORF, with its function uncertain. CDR3 length: 13 amino acids. The ends lost 11 bases at V and 6 bases at J; junction bases unmatched: 10. CDR3 protein: CAARDYRDWIKTF. As DNA, the CDR3 is TGTGCTGCGAGGGATTATCGTGATTGGATCAAGACGTTT.